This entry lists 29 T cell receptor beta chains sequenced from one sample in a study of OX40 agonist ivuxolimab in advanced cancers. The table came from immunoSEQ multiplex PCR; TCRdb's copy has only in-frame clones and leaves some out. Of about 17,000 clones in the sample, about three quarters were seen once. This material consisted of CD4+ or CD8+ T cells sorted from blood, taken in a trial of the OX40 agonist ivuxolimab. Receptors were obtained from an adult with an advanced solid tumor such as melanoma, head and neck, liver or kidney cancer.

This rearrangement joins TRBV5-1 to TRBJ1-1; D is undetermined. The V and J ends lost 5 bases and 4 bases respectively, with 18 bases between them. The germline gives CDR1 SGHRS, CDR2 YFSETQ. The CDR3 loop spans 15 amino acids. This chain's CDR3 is CASSSGPRVGTEAFF. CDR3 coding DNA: TGCGCCAGCAGTTCGGGTCCTAGGGTTGGCACTGAAGCTTTCTTT. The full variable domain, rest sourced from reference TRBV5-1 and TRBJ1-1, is KAGVTQTPRYLIKTRGQQVTLSCSPISGHRSVSWYQQTPGQGLQFLFEYFSETQRNKGNFPGRFSGRQFSNSRSEMNVSTLELGDSALYLCASSSGPRVGTEAFFGQGTRLTVV.

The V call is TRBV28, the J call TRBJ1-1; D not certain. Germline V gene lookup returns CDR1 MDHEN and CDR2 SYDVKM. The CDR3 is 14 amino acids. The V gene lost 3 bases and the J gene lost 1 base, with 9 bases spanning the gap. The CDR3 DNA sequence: TGTGCCAGCAGTTTCAGACGGTGGAACACTGAAGCTTTCTTT. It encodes CASSFRRWNTEAFF.

The CDR3, as DNA: TGTGCCAGCAGCGCCCCCGGGACACGTCAAGAGACCCAGTACTTC. Its protein is CASSAPGTRQETQYF. V is TRBV9 and J is TRBJ2-5; TRBD1 might be the D (6 bases). The V and J ends lost 3 bases and 2 bases respectively, with 14 bases between them. CDR3 length: 15 residues. Germline V gene lookup returns CDR1 SGDLS and CDR2 YYNGEE.

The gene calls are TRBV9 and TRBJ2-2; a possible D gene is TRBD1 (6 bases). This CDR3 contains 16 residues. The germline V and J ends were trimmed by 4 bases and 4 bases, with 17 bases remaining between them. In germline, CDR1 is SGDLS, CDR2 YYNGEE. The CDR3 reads CASSPGQVLCTGELFF. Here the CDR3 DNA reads TGTGCCAGCAGCCCGGGACAAGTTCTTTGCACCGGGGAGCTGTTTTTT. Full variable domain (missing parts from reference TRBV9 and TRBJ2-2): DSGVTQTPKHLITATGQRVTLRCSPRSGDLSVYWYQQSLDQGLQFLIQYYNGEERAKGNILERFSAQQFPDLHSELNLSSLELGDSALYFCASSPGQVLCTGELFFGEGSRLTVL.

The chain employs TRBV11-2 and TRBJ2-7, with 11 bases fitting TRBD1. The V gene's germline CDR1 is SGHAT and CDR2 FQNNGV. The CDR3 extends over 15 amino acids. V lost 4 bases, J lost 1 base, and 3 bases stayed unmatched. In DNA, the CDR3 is TGTGCCAGCAGCTGGGACAGGGGGGTATCCTACGAGCAGTACTTC. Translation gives CASSWDRGVSYEQYF. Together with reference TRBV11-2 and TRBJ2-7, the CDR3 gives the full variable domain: EAGVAQSPRYKIIEKRQSVAFWCNPISGHATLYWYQQILGQGPKLLIQFQNNGVVDDSQLPKDRFSAERLKGVDSTLKIQPAKLEDSAVYLCASSWDRGVSYEQYFGPGTRLTVT.

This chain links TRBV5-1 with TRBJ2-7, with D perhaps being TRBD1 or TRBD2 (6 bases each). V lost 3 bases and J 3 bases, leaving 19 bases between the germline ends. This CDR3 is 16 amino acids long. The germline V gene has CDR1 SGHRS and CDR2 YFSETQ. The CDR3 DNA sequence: TGCGCCAGCAGCTCTTCAGGGGCGGGAAGCGGCTACGAGCAGTACTTC. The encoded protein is CASSSSGAGSGYEQYF.

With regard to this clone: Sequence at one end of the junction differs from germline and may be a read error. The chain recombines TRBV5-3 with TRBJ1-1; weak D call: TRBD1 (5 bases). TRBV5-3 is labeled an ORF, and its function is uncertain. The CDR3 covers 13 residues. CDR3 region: CASSLGEGPTAFF. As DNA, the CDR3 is TGTGCCAGCAGCTTGGGGGAGGGGCCAACGGCTTTCTTT.

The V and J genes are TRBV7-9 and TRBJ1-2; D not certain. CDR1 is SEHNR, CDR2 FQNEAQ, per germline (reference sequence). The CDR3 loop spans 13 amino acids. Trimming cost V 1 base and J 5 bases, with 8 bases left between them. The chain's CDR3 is CASSLVVQYGYTF. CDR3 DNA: TGTGCCAGCAGCTTAGTGGTCCAGTATGGCTACACCTTC.

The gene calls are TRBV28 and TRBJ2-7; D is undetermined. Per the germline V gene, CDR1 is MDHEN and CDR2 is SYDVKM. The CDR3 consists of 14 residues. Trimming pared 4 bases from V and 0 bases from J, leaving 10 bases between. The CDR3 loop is CASSSEMFSYEQYF. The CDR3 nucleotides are TGTGCCAGCAGTTCTGAGATGTTCTCCTACGAGCAGTACTTC.

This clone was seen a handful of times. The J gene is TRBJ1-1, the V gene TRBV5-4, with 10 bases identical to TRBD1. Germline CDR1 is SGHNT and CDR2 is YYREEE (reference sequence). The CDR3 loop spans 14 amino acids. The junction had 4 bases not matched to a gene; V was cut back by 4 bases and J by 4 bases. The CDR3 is CASSPGQGFTEAFF. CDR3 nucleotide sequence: TGTGCCAGCAGCCCGGGACAGGGGTTCACTGAAGCTTTCTTT. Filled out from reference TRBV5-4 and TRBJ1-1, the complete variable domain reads ETGVTQSPTHLIKTRGQQVTLRCSSQSGHNTVSWYQQALGQGPQFIFQYYREEENGRGNFPPRFSGLQFPNYSSELNVNALELDDSALYLCASSPGQGFTEAFFGQGTRLTVV.

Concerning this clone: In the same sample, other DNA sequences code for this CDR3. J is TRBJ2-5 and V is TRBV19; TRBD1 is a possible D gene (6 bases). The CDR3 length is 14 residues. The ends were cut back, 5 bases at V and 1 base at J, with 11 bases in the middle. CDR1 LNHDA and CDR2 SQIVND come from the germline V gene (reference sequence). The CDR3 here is CASSPRGGQETQYF. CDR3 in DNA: TGTGCCAGTAGTCCCCGAGGGGGCCAAGAGACCCAGTACTTC.

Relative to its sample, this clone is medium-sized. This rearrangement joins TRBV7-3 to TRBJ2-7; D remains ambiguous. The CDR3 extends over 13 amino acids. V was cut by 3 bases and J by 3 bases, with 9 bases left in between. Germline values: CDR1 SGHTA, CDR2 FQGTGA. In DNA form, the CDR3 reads TGTGCCAGCAGCTTCGCGCCTAACTACGAGCAGTACTTC. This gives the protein CASSFAPNYEQYF.

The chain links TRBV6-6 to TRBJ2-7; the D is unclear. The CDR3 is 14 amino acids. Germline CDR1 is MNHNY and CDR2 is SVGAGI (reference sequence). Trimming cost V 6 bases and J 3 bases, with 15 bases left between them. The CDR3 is CASRRIPEDYEQYF. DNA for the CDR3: TGTGCCAGCAGGAGGATTCCTGAGGACTACGAGCAGTACTTC.

CDR3 sequence (DNA): TGTGCCAGCAGCTTGGAGGGGAACACTGAAGCTTTCTTT. The encoded protein is CASSLEGNTEAFF. The gene calls are TRBV5-5 and TRBJ1-1; no clear D. Germline CDR1 SGHKS, CDR2 YYEKEE (reference sequence). This CDR3 has 13 residues. Trimming cost V 0 bases and J 1 base, with 4 bases left between them.

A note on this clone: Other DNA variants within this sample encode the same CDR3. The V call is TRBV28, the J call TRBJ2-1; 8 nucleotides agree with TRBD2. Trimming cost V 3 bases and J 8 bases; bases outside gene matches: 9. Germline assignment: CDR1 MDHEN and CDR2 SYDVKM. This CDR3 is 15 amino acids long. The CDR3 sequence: CASSFFGRGVDEQFF. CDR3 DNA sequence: TGTGCCAGCAGTTTCTTCGGGCGGGGGGTCGATGAGCAGTTCTTC.

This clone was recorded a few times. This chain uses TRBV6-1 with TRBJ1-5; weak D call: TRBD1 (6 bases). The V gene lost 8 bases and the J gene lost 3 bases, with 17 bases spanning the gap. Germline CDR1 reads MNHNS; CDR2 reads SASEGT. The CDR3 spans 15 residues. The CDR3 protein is CASWGAGRPNQPQHF. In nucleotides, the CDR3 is TGTGCCAGCTGGGGGGCAGGGAGACCCAATCAGCCCCAGCATTTT.

The CDR3 DNA reads TGTGCCAGCAGTTACGACGGGCCGAGCACAGATACGCAGTATTTT. This translates into CASSYDGPSTDTQYF. The V gene is TRBV6-6, the J gene TRBJ2-3, with D uncertain. V was trimmed by 2 bases and J by 0 bases, leaving 9 bases between them. This CDR3 comprises 15 residues. Germline loops: CDR1 MNHNY, CDR2 SVGAGI (reference sequence).

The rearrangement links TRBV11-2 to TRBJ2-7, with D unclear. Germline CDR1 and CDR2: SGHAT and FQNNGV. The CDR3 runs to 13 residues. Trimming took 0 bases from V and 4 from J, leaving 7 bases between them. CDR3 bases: TGTGCCAGCAGCTTAGATGGGTTGTACGAGCAGTACTTC. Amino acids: CASSLDGLYEQYF.

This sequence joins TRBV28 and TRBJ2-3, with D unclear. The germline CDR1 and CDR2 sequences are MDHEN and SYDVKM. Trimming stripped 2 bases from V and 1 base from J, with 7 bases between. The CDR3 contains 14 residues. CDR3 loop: CASSLSPGTDTQYF. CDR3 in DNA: TGTGCCAGCAGTTTAAGCCCAGGCACAGATACGCAGTATTTT.

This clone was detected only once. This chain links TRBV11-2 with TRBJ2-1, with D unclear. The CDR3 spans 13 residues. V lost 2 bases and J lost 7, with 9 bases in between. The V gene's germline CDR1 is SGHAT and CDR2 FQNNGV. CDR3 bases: TGTGCCAGCAGCTTATACTTATGGAATGAGCAGTTCTTC. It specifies CASSLYLWNEQFF.

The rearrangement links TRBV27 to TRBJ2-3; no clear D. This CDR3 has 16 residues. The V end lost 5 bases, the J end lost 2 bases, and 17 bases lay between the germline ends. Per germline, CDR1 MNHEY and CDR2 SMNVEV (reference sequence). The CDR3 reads CASSKDPVGPTDTQYF. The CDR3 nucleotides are TGTGCCAGCAGTAAGGACCCAGTTGGGCCCACAGATACGCAGTATTTT.

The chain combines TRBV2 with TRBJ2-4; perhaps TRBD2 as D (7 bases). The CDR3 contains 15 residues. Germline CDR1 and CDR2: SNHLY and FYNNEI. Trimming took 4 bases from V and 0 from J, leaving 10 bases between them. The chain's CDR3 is CASSVRGLAKNIQYF. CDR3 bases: TGTGCCAGCAGTGTGCGGGGGCTAGCCAAAAACATTCAGTACTTC.

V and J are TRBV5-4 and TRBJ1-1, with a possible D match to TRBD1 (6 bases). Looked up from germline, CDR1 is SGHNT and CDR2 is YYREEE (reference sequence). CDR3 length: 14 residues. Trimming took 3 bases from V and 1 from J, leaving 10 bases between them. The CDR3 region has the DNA TGTGCCAGCAGCTGGGGGGGCTCGAACACTGAAGCTTTCTTT. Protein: CASSWGGSNTEAFF.

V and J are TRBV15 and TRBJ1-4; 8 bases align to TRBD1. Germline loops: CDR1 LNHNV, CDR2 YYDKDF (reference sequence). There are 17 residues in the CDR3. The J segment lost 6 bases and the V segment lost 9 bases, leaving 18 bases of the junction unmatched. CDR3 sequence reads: CATTHSGGGRSDEKLFF. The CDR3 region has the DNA TGTGCCACTACCCACTCAGGGGGCGGGAGGTCGGATGAAAAACTGTTTTTT.

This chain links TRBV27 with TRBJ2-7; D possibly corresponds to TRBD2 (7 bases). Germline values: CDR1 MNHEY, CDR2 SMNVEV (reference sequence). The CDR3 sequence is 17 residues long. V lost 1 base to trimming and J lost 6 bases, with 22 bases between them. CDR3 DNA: TGTGCCAGCAGTTTATTAATGCGAGGGGGACTAATCACCGAGCAGTACTTC. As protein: CASSLLMRGGLITEQYF.

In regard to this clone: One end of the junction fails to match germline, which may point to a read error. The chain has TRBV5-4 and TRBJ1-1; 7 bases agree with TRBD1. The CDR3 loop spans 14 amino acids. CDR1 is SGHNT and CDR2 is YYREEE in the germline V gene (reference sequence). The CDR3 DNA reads TGCGCCAGCAGCCACCTAACGACAGGGCTAGAAGCTTTCTTT. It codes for CASSHLTTGLEAFF.

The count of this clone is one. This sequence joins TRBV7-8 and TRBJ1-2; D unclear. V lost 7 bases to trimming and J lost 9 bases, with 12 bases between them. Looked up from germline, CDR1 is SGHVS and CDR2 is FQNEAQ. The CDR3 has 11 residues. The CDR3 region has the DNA TGTGCCAGCATCATCACCCCTAGCTACACCTTC. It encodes CASIITPSYTF.

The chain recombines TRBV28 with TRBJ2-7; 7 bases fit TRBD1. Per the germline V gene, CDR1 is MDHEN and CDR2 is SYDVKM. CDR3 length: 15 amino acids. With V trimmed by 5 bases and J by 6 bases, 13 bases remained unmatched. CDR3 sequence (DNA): TGTGCCAGCAGTCCTCGACAGGGTCTCCCCCCCGAGCAGTACTTC. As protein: CASSPRQGLPPEQYF.

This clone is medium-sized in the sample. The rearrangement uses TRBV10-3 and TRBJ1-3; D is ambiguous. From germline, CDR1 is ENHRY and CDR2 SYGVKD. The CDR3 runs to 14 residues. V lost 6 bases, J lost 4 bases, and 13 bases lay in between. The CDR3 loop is CAIRGLPGGNTIYF. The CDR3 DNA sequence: TGTGCCATCAGAGGCTTACCGGGAGGAAACACCATATATTTT.